The TCR beta chain under discussion was sequenced for a study of shared clonotypes between healthy human individuals. Study observations and caveats: Across subsets, estimated richness was generally greater for naive than for memory populations. Donor scarcity curtailed the genetic and exposure-history diversity represented herein. Roughly 5% of naive CD4 clonotypes were common to a few donors.

Germline V CDR1 and CDR2: SGHTA, FQGTGA. V trimming: 5 bases; J trimming: 3 bases; junction bases outside the gene matches: 6. The CDR3 covers 15 residues. Data came from immunoSEQ multiplex PCR; TCRdb stores just in-frame clones and leaves some out. The data hold about 2.3 million clones, with about 90% observed a single time. The study drew all its donors from Caucasian adults living in Nashville, Tennessee. As concerns this clone: As yet, its antigen is unknown.

J is TRBJ2-5 and V is TRBV7-3; TRBD1 agrees at 10 bases. The sequencing input was naive CD4+ T cells from PBMCs. Subset here: CD45RA+ positively selected. This clonotype originated in a man between 18 and 35 years old in good health. Some clones in this sample may be carry-over from other donors' samples. CDR3 amino acids: CASSPIGTGEETQYF. In DNA form, the CDR3 reads TGTGCCAGCAGCCCCATTGGGACAGGGGAAGAGACCCAGTACTTC.